This T cell receptor (beta chain) emerged from a study of low-dose radiotherapy and immunotherapy resistance in tumors. Whole-study context: Fractions of 0.5 Gy went to Cohort 1 every 2 weeks, totaling 6.5 Gy. Every six weeks patients received intravenous ipilimumab 1 mg/kg, and every two weeks they received intravenous nivolumab 240 mg.

V dropped 3 bases and J dropped 1 base, with 6 bases sitting between them. CDR3 length: 13 residues. Germline CDR1 is SGHRS and CDR2 is YFSETQ. This clonotype was recorded only once. Time point defined: after trial treatment. The sample's treatment: LDRT plus nivolumab, ipilimumab, low-dose cyclophosphamide and aspirin (RACIN trial). The treatment that donors received included nivolumab, ipilimumab, aspirin, low-dose cyclophosphamide and low-dose radiotherapy. With TRAV- and TRBV-specific primers, first-strand cDNA was made, covering the alpha and beta chains. For amplifying TCRs, the PCR ran for around 20 cycles with Phusion, which was used together with a constant-region primer and the adapter on the V primers. TCRdb re-analysed the reads in MiXCR, keeping a single row per CDR3 protein. The repertoire has around 60,000 distinct CDR3 sequences, approximately 22% of them found once; the top ten carry roughly 6.7%.

The sample consisted of PBMCs, taken after low-dose radiotherapy plus immunotherapy. The TCR was taken from a male donor with prostate cancer. V is TRBV5-1 and J is TRBJ2-3, with D unresolved. The CDR3 loop is CASSSQGTDTQYF. CDR3 DNA sequence: TGCGCCAGCAGCTCTCAGGGCACAGATACGCAGTATTTT.